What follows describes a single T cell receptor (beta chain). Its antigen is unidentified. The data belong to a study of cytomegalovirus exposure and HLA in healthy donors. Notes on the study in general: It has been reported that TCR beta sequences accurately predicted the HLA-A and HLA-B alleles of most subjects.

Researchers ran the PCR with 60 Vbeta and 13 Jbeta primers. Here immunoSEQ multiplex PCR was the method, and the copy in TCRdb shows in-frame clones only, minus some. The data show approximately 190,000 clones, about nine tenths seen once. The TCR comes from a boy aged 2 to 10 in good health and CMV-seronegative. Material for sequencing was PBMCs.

For the CDR3, the DNA is TGTGCCAGCAGCTTAGGGGTTTCGACAGGGGACGAGCAGTACTTC. Translated: CASSLGVSTGDEQYF. V gene TRBV7-6 combines with J gene TRBJ2-7, with 8 bases aligning to TRBD1. This CDR3 has 15 amino acids. Unmatched junction bases numbered 7, after V lost 1 base and J lost 5 bases. Germline lookup yields CDR1 SGHVS and CDR2 FNYEAQ.